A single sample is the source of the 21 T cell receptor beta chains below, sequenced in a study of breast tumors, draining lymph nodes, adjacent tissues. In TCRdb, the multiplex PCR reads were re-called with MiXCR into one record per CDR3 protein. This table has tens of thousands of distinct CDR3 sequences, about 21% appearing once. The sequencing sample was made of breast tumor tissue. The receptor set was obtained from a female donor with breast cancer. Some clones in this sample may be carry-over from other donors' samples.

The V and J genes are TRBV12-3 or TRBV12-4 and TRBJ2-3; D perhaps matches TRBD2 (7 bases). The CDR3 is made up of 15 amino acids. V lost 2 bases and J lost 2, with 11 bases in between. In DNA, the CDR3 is TGTGCCAGCAGTTTAAGGGGGGACTACACAGATACGCAGTATTTT. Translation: CASSLRGDYTDTQYF.

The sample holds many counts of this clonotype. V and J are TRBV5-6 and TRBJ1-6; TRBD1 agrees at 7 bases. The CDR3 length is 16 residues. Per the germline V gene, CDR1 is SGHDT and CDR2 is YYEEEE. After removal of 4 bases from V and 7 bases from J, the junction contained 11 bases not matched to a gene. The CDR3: CASSATGTETNSPLHF. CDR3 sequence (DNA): TGTGCCAGCAGCGCAACCGGGACAGAGACCAATTCACCCCTCCACTTT.

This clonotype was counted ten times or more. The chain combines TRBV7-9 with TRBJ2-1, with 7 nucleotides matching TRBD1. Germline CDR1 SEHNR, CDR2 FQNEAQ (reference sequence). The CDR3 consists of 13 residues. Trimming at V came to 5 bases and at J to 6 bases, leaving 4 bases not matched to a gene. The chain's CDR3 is CASSLGQPNEQFF. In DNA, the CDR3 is TGTGCCAGCAGCCTGGGACAGCCCAATGAGCAGTTCTTC.

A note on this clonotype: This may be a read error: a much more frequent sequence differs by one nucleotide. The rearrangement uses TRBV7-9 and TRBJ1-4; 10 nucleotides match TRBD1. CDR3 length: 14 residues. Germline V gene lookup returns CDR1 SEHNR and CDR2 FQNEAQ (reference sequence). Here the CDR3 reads CASSFGQGDEELFF. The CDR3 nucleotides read TGTGCCAGCAGCTTCGGACAGGGGGATGAAGAACTGTTTTTT.

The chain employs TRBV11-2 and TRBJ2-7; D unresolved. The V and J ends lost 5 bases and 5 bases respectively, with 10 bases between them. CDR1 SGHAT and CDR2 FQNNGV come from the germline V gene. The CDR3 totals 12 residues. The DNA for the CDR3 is TGTGCCAGCAGCCAAAACACAAACGAGCAGTACTTC. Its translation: CASSQNTNEQYF.

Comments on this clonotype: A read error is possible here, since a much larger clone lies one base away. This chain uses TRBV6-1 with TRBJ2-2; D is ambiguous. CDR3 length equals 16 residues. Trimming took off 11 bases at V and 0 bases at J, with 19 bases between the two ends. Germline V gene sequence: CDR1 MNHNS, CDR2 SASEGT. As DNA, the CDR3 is TGTGCCGGCACCGAGCCTGGACGGACGAACACCGGGGAGCTGTTTTTT. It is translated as CAGTEPGRTNTGELFF.

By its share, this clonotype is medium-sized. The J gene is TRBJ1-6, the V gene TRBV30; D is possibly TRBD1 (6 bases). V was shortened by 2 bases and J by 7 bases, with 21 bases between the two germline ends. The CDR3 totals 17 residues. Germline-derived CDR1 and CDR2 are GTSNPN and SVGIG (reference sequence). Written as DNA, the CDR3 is TGTGCCTGGAGTTCGAGTGGTGGTGACAGGAGAAATTCACCCCTCCACTTT. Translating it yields CAWSSSGGDRRNSPLHF.

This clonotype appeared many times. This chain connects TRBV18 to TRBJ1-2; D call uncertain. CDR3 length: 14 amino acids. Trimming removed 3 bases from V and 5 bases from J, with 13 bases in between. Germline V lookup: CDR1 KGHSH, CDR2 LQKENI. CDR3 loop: CASSPQTELYGYTF. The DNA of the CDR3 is TGTGCCAGCTCACCCCAAACTGAATTGTATGGCTACACCTTC.

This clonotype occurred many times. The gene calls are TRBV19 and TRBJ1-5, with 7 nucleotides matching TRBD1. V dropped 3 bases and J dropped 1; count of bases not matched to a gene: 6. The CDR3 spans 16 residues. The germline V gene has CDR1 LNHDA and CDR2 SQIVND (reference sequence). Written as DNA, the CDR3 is TGTGCCAGTAGTATCAGGACACAGGGGAGCAATCAGCCCCAGCATTTT. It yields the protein CASSIRTQGSNQPQHF.

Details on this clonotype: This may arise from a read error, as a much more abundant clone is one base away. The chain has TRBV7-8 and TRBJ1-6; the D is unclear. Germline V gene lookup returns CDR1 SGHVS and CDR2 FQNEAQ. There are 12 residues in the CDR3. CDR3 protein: CAGSPESRPLHF. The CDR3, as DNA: TGTGCCGGCAGCCCAGAGAGTCGTCCCCTCCACTTT.

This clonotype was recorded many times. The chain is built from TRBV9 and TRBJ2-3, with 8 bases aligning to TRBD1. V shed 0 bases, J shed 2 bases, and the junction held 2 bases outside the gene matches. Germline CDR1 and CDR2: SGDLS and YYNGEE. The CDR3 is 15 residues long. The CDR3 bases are TGTGCCAGCAGCGTAGCGCAGGGGGCCACAGATACGCAGTATTTT. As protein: CASSVAQGATDTQYF. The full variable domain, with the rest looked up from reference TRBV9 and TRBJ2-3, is DSGVTQTPKHLITATGQRVTLRCSPRSGDLSVYWYQQSLDQGLQFLIQYYNGEERAKGNILERFSAQQFPDLHSELNLSSLELGDSALYFCASSVAQGATDTQYFGPGTRLTVL.

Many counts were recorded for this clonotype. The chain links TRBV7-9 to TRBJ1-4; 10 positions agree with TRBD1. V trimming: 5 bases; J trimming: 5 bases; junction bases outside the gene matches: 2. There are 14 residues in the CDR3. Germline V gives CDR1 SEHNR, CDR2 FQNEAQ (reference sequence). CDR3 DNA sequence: TGTGCCAGCAGCCAGGGACAGGGGAATGAAAAACTGTTTTTT. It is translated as CASSQGQGNEKLFF. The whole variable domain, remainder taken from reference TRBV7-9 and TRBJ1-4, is DTGVSQNPRHKITKRGQNVTFRCDPISEHNRLYWYRQTLGQGPEFLTYFQNEAQLEKSRLLSDRFSAERPKGSFSTLEIQRTEQGDSAMYLCASSQGQGNEKLFFGSGTQLSVL.

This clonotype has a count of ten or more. The CDR3 DNA reads as TGTGCCTCCGAAGTCAGGCTGGGGGGGTACAATGAGCAGTTCTTC. Amino acids: CASEVRLGGYNEQFF. The chain joins TRBV19 to TRBJ2-1; 7 bases are a match to TRBD2. Germline values: CDR1 LNHDA, CDR2 SQIVND (reference sequence). The CDR3 loop spans 15 amino acids. V trimming: 11 bases; J trimming: 4 bases; junction bases outside the gene matches: 14.

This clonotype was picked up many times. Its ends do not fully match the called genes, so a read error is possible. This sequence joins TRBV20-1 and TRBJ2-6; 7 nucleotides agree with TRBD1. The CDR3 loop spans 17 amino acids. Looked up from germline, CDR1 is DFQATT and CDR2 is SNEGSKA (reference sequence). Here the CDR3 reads CSAKNGQVRSGANVLTF. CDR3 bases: TGCAGTGCAAAGAATGGACAGGTCCGCTCTGGCGCCAACGTCCTGACTTTC.

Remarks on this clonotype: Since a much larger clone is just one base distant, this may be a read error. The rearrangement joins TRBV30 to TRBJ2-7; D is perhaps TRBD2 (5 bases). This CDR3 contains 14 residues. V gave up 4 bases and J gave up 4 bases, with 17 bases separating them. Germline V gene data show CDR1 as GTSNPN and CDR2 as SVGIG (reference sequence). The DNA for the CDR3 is TGTGCCTGGACCCCCGGCGGGCACTTTTACGAGCAGTACTTC. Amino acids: CAWTPGGHFYEQYF.

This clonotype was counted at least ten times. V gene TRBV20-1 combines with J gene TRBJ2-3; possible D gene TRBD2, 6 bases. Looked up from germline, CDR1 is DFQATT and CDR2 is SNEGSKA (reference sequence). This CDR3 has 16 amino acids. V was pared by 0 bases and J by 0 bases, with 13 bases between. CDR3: CSARETGGTSTDTQYF. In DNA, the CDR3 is TGCAGTGCTAGAGAAACGGGCGGGACTAGCACAGATACGCAGTATTTT.

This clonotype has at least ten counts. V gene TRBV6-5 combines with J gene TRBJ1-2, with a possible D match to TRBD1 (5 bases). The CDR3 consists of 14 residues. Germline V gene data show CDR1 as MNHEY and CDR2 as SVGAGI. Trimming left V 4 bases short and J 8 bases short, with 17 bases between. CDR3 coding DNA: TGTGCCAGCAGTTTCGACGGACAAACGGGAGGCTACACCTTC. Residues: CASSFDGQTGGYTF.

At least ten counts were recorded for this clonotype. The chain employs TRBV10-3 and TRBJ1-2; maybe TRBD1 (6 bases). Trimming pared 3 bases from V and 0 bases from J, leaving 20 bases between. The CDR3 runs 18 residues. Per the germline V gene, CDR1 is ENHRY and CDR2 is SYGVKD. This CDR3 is CAISDPFRQATANYGYTF. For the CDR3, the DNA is TGTGCCATCAGTGATCCTTTCCGACAGGCCACGGCTAACTATGGCTACACCTTC.

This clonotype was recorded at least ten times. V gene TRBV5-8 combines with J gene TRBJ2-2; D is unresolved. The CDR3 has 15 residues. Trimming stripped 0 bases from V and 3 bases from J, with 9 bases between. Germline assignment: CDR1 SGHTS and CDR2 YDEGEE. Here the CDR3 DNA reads TGTGCCAGCAGCTTGGAATTCAGAGACACCGGGGAGCTGTTTTTT. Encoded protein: CASSLEFRDTGELFF.

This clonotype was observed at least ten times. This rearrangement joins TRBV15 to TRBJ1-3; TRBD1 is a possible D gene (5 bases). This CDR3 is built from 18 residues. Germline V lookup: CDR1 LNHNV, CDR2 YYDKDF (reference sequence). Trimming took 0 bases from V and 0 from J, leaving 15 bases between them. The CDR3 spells CATSRDVGPIHSGNTIYF. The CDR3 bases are TGTGCCACCAGCAGAGATGTGGGACCGATCCACTCTGGAAACACCATATATTTT.

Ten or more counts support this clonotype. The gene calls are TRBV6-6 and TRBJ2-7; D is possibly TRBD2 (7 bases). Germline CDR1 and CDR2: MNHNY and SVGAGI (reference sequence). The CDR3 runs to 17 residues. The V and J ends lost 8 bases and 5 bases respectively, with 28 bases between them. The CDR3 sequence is CASRGGGTGQGLNEQYF. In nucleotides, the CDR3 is TGTGCCAGCCGAGGGGGGGGGACGGGGCAGGGCCTCAACGAGCAGTACTTC.